The TCR beta chain described here comes from a study of T cell responses to AZD1222 COVID-19 vaccine. Data came from immunoSEQ multiplex PCR; TCRdb stores just in-frame clones and leaves some out. Of tens of thousands of clones listed, around 89% are singletons. A word on this clone: Its antigen remains unknown.

General study results and limits: Across the whole spike, CD4 TCRs peaked at regions 160-218 and 743-854. White British ancestry dominated among donors, who included more females, and clonal diversity was possibly underestimated. An increase in Spike-specific TCR breadth and depth was observed after two AZD1222 doses.

The CDR3 contains 15 residues. The V and J ends lost 0 bases and 4 bases, in that order; junction bases with no gene match: 6. Germline lookup yields CDR1 SGHRS and CDR2 YFSETQ. This rearrangement joins TRBV5-1 to TRBJ2-7, with 8 bases aligning to TRBD1. This clonotype originated in an adult who received the MenACWY meningococcal vaccine as a control. The starting material was peripheral blood, obtained 28 days after the second dose of the MenACWY control vaccine. The CDR3 protein is CASSLGTGPMYEQYF. The CDR3, as DNA: TGCGCCAGCAGCTTGGGGACAGGGCCTATGTACGAGCAGTACTTC.